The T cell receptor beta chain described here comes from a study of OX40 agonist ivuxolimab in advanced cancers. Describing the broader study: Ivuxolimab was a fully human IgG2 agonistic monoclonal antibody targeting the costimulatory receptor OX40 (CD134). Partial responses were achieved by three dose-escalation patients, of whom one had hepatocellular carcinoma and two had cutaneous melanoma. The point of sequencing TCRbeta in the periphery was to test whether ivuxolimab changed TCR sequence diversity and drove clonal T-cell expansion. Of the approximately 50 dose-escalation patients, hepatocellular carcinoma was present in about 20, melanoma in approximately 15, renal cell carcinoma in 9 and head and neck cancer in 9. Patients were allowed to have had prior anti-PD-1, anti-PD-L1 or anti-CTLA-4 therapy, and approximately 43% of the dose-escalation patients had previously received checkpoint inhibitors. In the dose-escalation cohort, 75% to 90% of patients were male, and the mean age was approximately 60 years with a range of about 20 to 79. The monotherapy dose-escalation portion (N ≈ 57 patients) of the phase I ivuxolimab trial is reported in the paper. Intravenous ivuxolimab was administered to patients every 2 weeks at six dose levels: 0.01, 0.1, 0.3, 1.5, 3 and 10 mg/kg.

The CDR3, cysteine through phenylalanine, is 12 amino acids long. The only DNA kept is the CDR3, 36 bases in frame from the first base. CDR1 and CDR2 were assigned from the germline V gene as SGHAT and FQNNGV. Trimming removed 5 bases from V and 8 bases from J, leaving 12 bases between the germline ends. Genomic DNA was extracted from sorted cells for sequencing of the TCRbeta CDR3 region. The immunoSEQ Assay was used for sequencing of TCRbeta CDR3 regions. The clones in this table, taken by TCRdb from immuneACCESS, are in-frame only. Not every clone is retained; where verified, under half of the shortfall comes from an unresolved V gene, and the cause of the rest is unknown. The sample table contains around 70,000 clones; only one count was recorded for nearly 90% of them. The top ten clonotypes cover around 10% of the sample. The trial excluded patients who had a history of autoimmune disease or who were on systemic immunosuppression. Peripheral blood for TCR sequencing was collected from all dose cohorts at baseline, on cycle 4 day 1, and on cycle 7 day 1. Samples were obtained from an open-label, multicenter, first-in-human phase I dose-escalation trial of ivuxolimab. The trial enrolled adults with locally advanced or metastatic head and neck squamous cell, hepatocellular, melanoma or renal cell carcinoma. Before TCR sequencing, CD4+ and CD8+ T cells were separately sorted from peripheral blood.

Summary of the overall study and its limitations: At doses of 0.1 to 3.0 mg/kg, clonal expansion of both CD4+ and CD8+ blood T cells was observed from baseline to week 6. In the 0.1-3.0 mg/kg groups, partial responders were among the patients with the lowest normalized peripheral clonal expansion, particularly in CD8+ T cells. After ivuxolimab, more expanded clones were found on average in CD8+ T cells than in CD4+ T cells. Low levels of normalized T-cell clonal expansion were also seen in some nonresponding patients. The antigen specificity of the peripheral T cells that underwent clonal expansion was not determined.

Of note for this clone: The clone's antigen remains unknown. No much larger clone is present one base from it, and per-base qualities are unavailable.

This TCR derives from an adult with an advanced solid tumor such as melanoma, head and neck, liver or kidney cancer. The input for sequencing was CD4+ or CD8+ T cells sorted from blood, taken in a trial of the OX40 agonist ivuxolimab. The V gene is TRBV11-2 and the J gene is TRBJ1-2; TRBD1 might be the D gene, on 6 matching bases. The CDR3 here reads CASSRTGFGYTF. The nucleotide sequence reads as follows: TGTGCCAGCAGCAGAACAGGGTTCGGCTACACCTTC. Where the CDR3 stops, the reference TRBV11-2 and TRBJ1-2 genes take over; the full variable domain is EAGVAQSPRYKIIEKRQSVAFWCNPISGHATLYWYQQILGQGPKLLIQFQNNGVVDDSQLPKDRFSAERLKGVDSTLKIQPAKLEDSAVYLCASSRTGFGYTFGSGTRLTVV.